This T cell receptor (beta chain) was retrieved from a study of response to subunit inactivated influenza vaccine. The V end was cut by 6 bases, the J end by 4 bases, with 7 bases between. The germline CDR1 and CDR2 sequences are ENHRY and SYGVKD. This CDR3 spans 13 amino acids. General study points: A suggestion made by the authors is that each seasonal influenza vaccination recruits few new T cells.

This clonotype was seen a few times. The antigen is undetermined. TCRdb re-derived calls from the RT-PCR reads in MiXCR, one entry per CDR3 protein. The sample includes over 450,000 distinct CDR3 sequences, approximately 12% of them seen just once. This TCR derives from a man aged 45-65 years who received an inactivated influenza vaccine. Sample: PBMCs from blood, taken 40 to 50 days after vaccination. V usage is TRBV10-3 and J usage is TRBJ2-6; a weak D match, TRBD2 (5 bases). CDR3 coding DNA: TGTGCCATCAGGGACTCGGGGGCCAACGTCCTGACTTTC. It yields the protein CAIRDSGANVLTF.